This T cell receptor (beta chain) was obtained from a study of blood T cell repertoires in COVID-19. V was pared by 5 bases and J by 5 bases, with 17 bases between. CDR1 and CDR2 (germline): KGHDR, SFDVKD. The CDR3 extends over 16 amino acids. The Seattle site enrolled patients during active infection and followed them longitudinally. Sequenced by immunoSEQ multiplex PCR; TCRdb stores in-frame clones only, minus some. The repertoire includes approximately 330,000 clones, roughly 89% of them detected once, and around 9.9% sits in the top ten. J is TRBJ2-2 and V is TRBV24-1; possible D gene TRBD2, 6 bases. Sequencing was performed on peripheral blood. The TCR comes from a man under 40 with COVID-19, enrolled during active disease. CDR3 DNA sequence: TGTGCCACCAGTGCCCCCGGGACTCAGAGTACCGGGGAGCTGTTTTTT. This sequence encodes CATSAPGTQSTGELFF.